Listed here are 10 T cell receptor beta chains from one sample, sequenced in a study of CD8+CD57+ T cells in acquired aplastic anemia. Template material for TCR beta VDJ and CDR3 profiling consisted of genomic DNA. From the reads, TCRdb called clonotypes with MiXCR, one entry per CDR3 protein. Of 250,000 or so distinct CDR3 sequences in the sample, around 45% are singletons; the top ten hold over 7.5%. Selection for sequencing was limited to patients who had shown CD8+CD57+ cell expansion by flow cytometry. Sequences were obtained from sorted CD4+, CD8+, or CD8+CD57+ T cells (not recorded which) from PBMCs. Every receptor here comes from a human donor with aplastic anemia.

Worth noting for this clonotype: Given a much more abundant clone one base away, this may be a read error. The conserved final phenylalanine or tryptophan is absent from the CDR3, which likely points to a read error. This rearrangement joins TRBV29-1 to TRBJ2-4; 8 positions agree with TRBD1. With 7 bases clipped from V and 3 bases from J, the junction kept 11 bases outside the gene matches. Germline V lookup: CDR1 SQVTM, CDR2 ANQGSEA. The CDR3 has 15 amino acids. The CDR3 protein is CSARTGPGVKNIQYL. In DNA form, the CDR3 reads TGCAGCGCACGGACAGGGCCAGGGGTCAAAAACATTCAGTACCTC.

This clonotype has ten or more counts. The V call is TRBV6-2 or TRBV6-3, the J call TRBJ1-6; 9 bases fit TRBD1. The CDR3 extends over 15 amino acids. The germline gives CDR1 MNHEY, CDR2 SVGEGT. J gave up 5 bases and V 6 bases, and 5 bases lay outside the gene matches. The CDR3 nucleotides read TGTGCCAGCAGGGACAGGGGATCTAATAATTCACCCCTCCACTTT. Translation: CASRDRGSNNSPLHF.

As regards this clonotype: One end of the junction is discordant with germline, which a read error may explain. V and J are TRBV7-9 and TRBJ2-7, with 8 nucleotides matching TRBD2. Germline V gene sequence: CDR1 SEHNR, CDR2 FQNEAQ (reference sequence). The CDR3 runs to 15 residues. CDR3 sequence: CASSSRGTSSYEQYF. As DNA, the CDR3 is TGCGCCAGCAGCTCCCGCGGGACTAGCTCCTACGAGCAGTACTTC.

This clonotype was detected many times. The chain couples TRBV9 to TRBJ1-2; possible D gene TRBD1, 5 bases. There are 14 residues in the CDR3. The germline V and J ends were trimmed by 3 bases and 1 base, with 10 bases remaining between them. Germline-derived CDR1 and CDR2 are SGDLS and YYNGEE. Here the CDR3 reads CASSGDADNYGYTF. CDR3 DNA: TGTGCCAGCAGCGGGGACGCAGATAACTATGGCTACACCTTC. The variable domain in full, with the rest retrieved from reference TRBV9 and TRBJ1-2, is DSGVTQTPKHLITATGQRVTLRCSPRSGDLSVYWYQQSLDQGLQFLIQYYNGEERAKGNILERFSAQQFPDLHSELNLSSLELGDSALYFCASSGDADNYGYTFGSGTRLTVV.

This clonotype was recorded a few times. This chain connects TRBV5-1 to TRBJ2-1; 10 bases align to TRBD2. The J segment lost 0 bases and the V segment lost 4 bases, leaving 4 bases of the junction unmatched. The CDR3 loop spans 16 amino acids. Germline CDR1 is SGHRS and CDR2 is YFSETQ. This chain's CDR3 is CASSPLAGVSYNEQFF. The CDR3 nucleotides are TGCGCCAGCAGCCCCCTAGCGGGGGTCTCCTACAATGAGCAGTTCTTC. Variable domain in full (rest from reference TRBV5-1 and TRBJ2-1): KAGVTQTPRYLIKTRGQQVTLSCSPISGHRSVSWYQQTPGQGLQFLFEYFSETQRNKGNFPGRFSGRQFSNSRSEMNVSTLELGDSALYLCASSPLAGVSYNEQFFGPGTRLTVL.

V and J are TRBV5-6 and TRBJ2-1; 7 positions agree with TRBD2. The V segment lost 7 bases and the J segment 4 bases; nucleotides outside the gene matches: 8. From germline, CDR1 is SGHDT and CDR2 YYEEEE. CDR3 length: 14 residues. The CDR3 DNA follows: TGTGCCAGCTCCCGTGGAGCGGGGTACAATGAGCAGTTCTTC. Its protein product is CASSRGAGYNEQFF.

V and J are TRBV5-1 and TRBJ1-4; the match to TRBD1 covers 7 bases. The ends lost 0 bases at V and 1 base at J; junction bases unmatched: 6. Germline CDR1 is SGHRS and CDR2 is YFSETQ. The CDR3 is 17 amino acids. The CDR3 loop reads CASSLGLRQGTNEKLFF. CDR3 coding DNA: TGCGCCAGCAGCTTGGGCTTAAGACAGGGAACTAATGAAAAACTGTTTTTT.

This clonotype was counted many times. The rearrangement joins TRBV6-6 to TRBJ1-1, with D unresolved. Trimming shortened V by 2 bases and J by 1 base, and 5 bases separated the two germline ends. CDR3 size: 13 residues. Germline V CDR1 and CDR2: MNHNY, SVGAGI (reference sequence). CDR3 loop: CASSYVENTEAFF. CDR3 in DNA: TGTGCCAGCAGTTACGTGGAGAACACTGAAGCTTTCTTT.

The table lists this clonotype with a few counts. The chain uses TRBV12-3 or TRBV12-4 and TRBJ2-7; 7 positions agree with TRBD1. V lost 1 base, J lost 2 bases, and 11 bases stayed unmatched. The CDR3 has 17 residues. DNA for the CDR3: TGTGCCAGCAGTTTAGGCCCCGGACAGGCACCAGCCTACGAGCAGTACTTC. This gives the protein CASSLGPGQAPAYEQYF.

The CDR3 reads CATITFLGGNETQYF. The CDR3 nucleotides are TGTGCCACTATCACGTTTTTGGGGGGGAACGAGACCCAGTACTTC. This chain connects TRBV10-3 to TRBJ2-5, with 7 bases aligning to TRBD2. The germline V gene has CDR1 ENHRY and CDR2 SYGVKD. J lost 5 bases, V lost 10 bases, and 16 bases had no gene match. The CDR3 has 15 amino acids.